This T cell receptor (beta chain) is from a study of T cells after yellow fever vaccination (dated 2019 in TCRdb). Concerning the study at large: The SMART-Seq v4 Ultra Low Input RNA kit was used to prepare libraries from fractions with low cell numbers. The cohort comprised two healthy male donors, one aged 18 to 29 and one aged 30 to 40 years. To track T-cell clones before and after primary and booster YFV17D yellow fever vaccination, bulk TCR alpha and beta repertoires were sequenced longitudinally. Blood was collected at multiple timepoints before and after primary and secondary immunization, and bulk PBMC replicates and cell subsets were isolated.

This clonotype was found a few times. The target of this receptor is not known. The input lacks base qualities; no much larger clone sits a single base away. TCR cDNA was synthesized by 5'RACE template switching, through which a universal primer site and unique molecular identifiers were introduced. cDNA synthesis was primed from both the TCR alpha and TCR beta constant segments. Library amplification used two PCR steps, and the second PCR step added sample barcodes and sequencing adapters. Libraries were sequenced on Illumina HiSeq 2500 (2x100 bp) or NovaSeq (2x150 bp). On the authors' methods: MIGEC was used to demultiplex reads and collapse the reads into UMI consensus sequences, and MiXCR was used for V(D)J alignment. Vaccine-responding clonotypes were identified with edgeR using replicate PBMC samples, with FDR below 0.01 and a log2 fold change above 5 up to day 15 being required. Each bulk clonotype was labeled CD4 or CD8 based on which sequenced repertoire, CD4 or CD8, contained the clonotype at higher abundance. TCRdb took the public reads, trimmed them with fastp at Q25, ran MiXCR for clone calling and kept in-frame beta chains. Under each unique CDR3 protein, matching rows form one entry showing the most common genes and DNA. These V and J calls rely on TCRdb rather than the paper's analysis. Counted in this sample were hundreds of thousands of distinct CDR3 sequences; about 6% of them appeared once. The ten largest clones represent 15% of the sample.

What the work shows at the level of the full study, not this receptor alone: FACS-sorted repertoires could contain abundant contaminating clonotypes from the bulk population, so computational filtering was required. After the booster, most clones that had expanded after primary vaccination were detected again (roughly 95% of CD4 and roughly nine tenths of CD8), suggesting broad maintenance of memory. A small fraction of clonotypes appeared in both the CD4 and CD8 compartments, likely as a result of convergent recombination. The secondary T-cell response was weaker than the primary response but faster, peaking on day 5 instead of day 15. Because the study included only a couple of donors, the extent to which the findings can be generalized is limited.

From V the trimming removes 1 base and from J it removes 1 base, while the gene matches leave 3 bases of the junction unaccounted for. CDR1 is given as KGHSH and CDR2 as LQKENI, both from the germline V gene. Counted from cysteine to phenylalanine, this CDR3 has 16 amino acids. Here the CDR3 DNA is all that survives: 48 bases in frame from base 1. In the paper's terms, the treatment or condition label means: live attenuated yellow fever vaccine strain. At each blood-draw timepoint, two biological replicates of bulk PBMCs were collected. A standard Ficoll-Paque protocol was used to isolate PBMCs from peripheral blood. RNA was extracted with TriZol from bulk PBMCs, CD4 and CD8 fractions, and dextramer-positive and dextramer-negative fractions.

The sample consisted of PBMCs, taken 5 days after the yellow fever booster vaccination. The chain was built from TRBV18 and TRBJ2-3; TRBD2 lines up with 9 middle nucleotides. The source is a young man who received the YFV17D yellow fever vaccine. The CDR3 corresponds to CASSPLAGVGTDTQYF. The DNA sequence is TGTGCCAGCTCACCACTAGCGGGAGTTGGCACAGATACGCAGTATTTT.